This TCR beta chain was sequenced for a study of T-cell memory formation after mild COVID-19. Study-wide background: The study found TCR clusters largely donor specific.

Employing constant-segment primers, 5'RACE generated TCR alpha and TCR beta cDNA libraries bearing sample barcodes and UMIs. TCRdb analysed the 5' RACE reads with MiXCR anew, one entry per CDR3 protein. The data hold some 290,000 distinct CDR3 sequences, with roughly 16% observed a single time. Trimming stripped 0 bases from V and 7 bases from J, with 18 bases between. Germline V CDR1 and CDR2: MDHEN, SYDVKM. This CDR3 spans 17 amino acids. As to this clonotype: Its antigen is not known.

General observations from the study: Clones contracting day 15 to 85 were balanced CD4/CD8; later expanders leaned CD4+.

The rearrangement links TRBV28 to TRBJ2-2; TRBD1 might be the D (7 bases). This receptor was identified in a man aged 18 to 30 who had mild COVID-19 (a few samples of this study predate the infection). Cell type and time point are not known. Sequences were obtained from PBMCs or a T cell subset sorted from them (not recorded which). CDR3 nucleotides: TGTGCCAGCAGTTTATGGTCAGGGGGGATCGGTGTCGGGGAGCTGTTTTTT. It specifies CASSLWSGGIGVGELFF.